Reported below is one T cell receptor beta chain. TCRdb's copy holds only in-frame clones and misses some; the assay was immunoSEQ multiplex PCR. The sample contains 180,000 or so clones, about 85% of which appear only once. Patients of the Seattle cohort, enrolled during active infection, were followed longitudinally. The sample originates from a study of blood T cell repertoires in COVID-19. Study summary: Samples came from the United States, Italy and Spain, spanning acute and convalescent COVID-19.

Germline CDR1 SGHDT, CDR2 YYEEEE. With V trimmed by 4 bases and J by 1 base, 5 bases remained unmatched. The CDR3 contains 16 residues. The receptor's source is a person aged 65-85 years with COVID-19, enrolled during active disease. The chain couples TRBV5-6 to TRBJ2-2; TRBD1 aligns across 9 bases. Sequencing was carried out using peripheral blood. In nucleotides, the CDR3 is TGTGCCAGCAGCCCGGACAGGGGCCTGAACACCGGGGAGCTGTTTTTT. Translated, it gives CASSPDRGLNTGELFF.